This T cell receptor beta chain derives from a study of cytomegalovirus exposure and HLA in healthy donors (dated by TCRdb to 2016 to 2017). General notes on the study: An earlier analysis of 587 of the donors reported about 300 Gb of sequence data and 95 million to 120 million unique TCR beta sequences obtained from roughly 170 million T cells. An early release covering 500 to 750 HLA-typed donors comprised approximately 290 gigabases of sequencing data and tens of millions of unique TCR sequences. Of the 398 genotyped donors, roughly 85% fell in the genetic ancestry cluster associated with self-reported Caucasian donors. The study aimed to test whether cataloging public T cell receptors could reveal signatures of past pathogen exposure. Using immunosequencing, the study profiled T cell repertoires from 640 or so subjects and related those repertoires to cytomegalovirus serostatus. A separate validation cohort of about 110 different subjects was used in addition to the roughly 670-subject first cohort. High-throughput TCR immunosequencing, statistical association of individual TCRs with disease status, and machine learning were combined to predict cytomegalovirus infection status. A later analysis re-analyzed previously published TCR beta repertoires from roughly 600 donors and added high-resolution HLA genotyping to study TCR occurrence patterns. Rather than drawing on any new phenotypic data, the later analysis identified candidate immune exposures from TCR beta sequences and the way those sequences occurred across donors. An earlier analysis of several hundred of the donors applied high-throughput TCR beta sequencing to assess whether each TCR beta V gene segment acted as functional or pseudogenic. Donor age, sex, ethnicity and CMV serostatus were collected together with the repertoire data. A later genetic analysis took genome-wide SNP genotypes for about three fifths of the roughly 670 donors and used that subset as a discovery cohort. All discovery cohort repertoires had been generated using a single sequencing platform. HLA typing covered class I and class II loci at four-digit resolution. The number of donors typed differed by locus, with 629-630 for A, B, C, DRB1 and DQB1, around 500 for DQA1, 600 to 610 for DPA1, and 450 to 480 for DPB1. Roughly five DR-DQ haplotypes were handled as single units for association and clustering, since linkage in the cohort was strong. Among 350 to 400 genotyped donors of the cohort, an average of about 240,000 unique TCR beta nucleotide sequences were sequenced per donor, roughly 20% of them non-productive.

Overall study outcomes, separate from this receptor: Because HLA typing was unavailable for some donors at each locus, only the typed subset was used in association tests. The presence/absence analyses assumed that sequencing depth was roughly uniform across donors, and that assumption may not be true. Because counts were too low, about 15 rarely observed V segments, including chromosome 9 orphons, were left out of the earlier analysis of approximately 580 of the donors. Immune exposure information for the cohort was limited to CMV serostatus. A later genetic analysis associated a missense DCLRE1C variant with V-gene and J-gene trimming of TCR beta chains, and an independent cohort replicated the association. The authors suggested that the approach could potentially be generalized to other disease states and immunological phenotypes. Assigning TCR associations to individual alleles was difficult when HLA alleles, especially DR and DQ, strongly co-occurred. A few of the identified cytomegalovirus-associated TCR beta chains were confirmed in vitro to be specific for cytomegalovirus antigens. A later analysis found that TCR association rates varied across HLA loci, with DRB1 alleles showing the most associated TCRs and HLA-C alleles the fewest. While some public TCRs were present in many individuals, most TCR sequences turned up only very rarely across donors. Several of the top co-occurrence clusters appeared to be linked to parvovirus B19, influenza, CMV and Epstein-Barr virus, according to a later analysis. A cluster of highly shared sequence variants was judged likely to be a technical artifact of the sequencing pipeline. Because the 87-base-pair reads could not distinguish some IMGT-functional V segments, including TRBV6-2 and TRBV6-3, those segments were excluded. The cohort was sequenced for TCR beta chains only, and without alpha or paired-chain data the features that could be detected were limited. Correlated functional status among segregating V segments might be attributable to linkage disequilibrium, but an unknown experimental factor could not be ruled out. In the study, 150 to 200 TCR beta chains were listed as associated with cytomegalovirus. In an earlier analysis of some 540 of the donors, most TCR beta V segments appeared in productive rearrangements about 90% or about 30% of the time, broadly matching IMGT annotations. According to a later analysis, most CMV-associated TCR beta chains appeared to be HLA-restricted, and the HLA associations seemed to be driven largely by CMV exposure. In a later analysis, HLA-associated TCR beta chains were found to be more clonally expanded and to have lower generation probabilities than equally common non-associated chains. A further reported finding was that TCR beta sequences accurately predicted the HLA-A and HLA-B alleles for most subjects in the first cohort. According to a later genetic analysis, donors in an Asian-associated ancestry cluster had fewer N-insertions in productive TCRs than the approximately 690-donor mean. In both the original and validation cohorts, the classifier was reported to diagnose cytomegalovirus status with high specificity and sensitivity. At a false discovery rate of 0.05, a later analysis linked about 17,000 TCR beta sequences to specific HLA alleles.

The library came from the immunoSEQ multiplex PCR assay. For the multiplex PCR, a mixture combining 60 forward primers for TCR Vbeta segments and 13 reverse primers for TCR Jbeta segments was used. The CDR3 region of rearranged TCR beta genes was amplified from genomic DNA by a multiplex PCR assay. On the Illumina HiSeq System, the amplified TCR beta libraries were sequenced as 87-base-pair reads. In the source study's methods: Across the 666 repertoires, a later analysis counted 80 million or so unique TCR beta chains, approximately 10 million of which were shared by at least two donors. Raw reads were error-corrected and collapsed into unique sequences by a nearest-neighbor algorithm in which closely related sequences were merged to remove PCR and sequencing errors. V, D and J gene segments were assigned by aligning CDR3 sequences to IMGT reference sequences. For a sequence to be retained, a match of at least six nucleotides to both a V gene segment and a J gene segment was required. A rearrangement was called productive if the CDR3 had no stop codons and remained in frame with V and J, and every other rearrangement was called non-productive. CDR3 was defined according to IMGT convention as the region running from the second conserved V-encoded cysteine to the conserved J-encoded phenylalanine. In an earlier analysis of roughly 610 of the donors, sequences lacking an unambiguous match to a single V gene segment were excluded. In an earlier analysis of several hundred of the donors, V segments were called functional above 56.7% productive rearrangements and were called segregating when the between-donor standard deviation exceeded 5%. A statistical classification framework was developed to diagnose cytomegalovirus status using the catalog of TCR beta chain sequences. In a later analysis, V and J genes were assigned by comparing TCR nucleotide sequences against IMGT/GENE-DB human TR gene sequences. The TCRdist pipeline was used in a later analysis to assign CDR3 sequences and most-parsimonious VDJ recombination scenarios. In a later analysis, every TCR beta chain was defined by the combination of its CDR3 amino acid sequence and its V-gene family, and reads without a unique V-gene family were dropped. To address suspected cross-contamination and a sequencing artifact, a later analysis removed over 500 highly shared, low-generation-probability nucleotide sequences. For each public chain, a later analysis derived a clonal expansion index from normalized ranks of inferred template counts within each repertoire. A later analysis computed generation probabilities with a VDJ recombination model fitted to out-of-frame rearrangements, and checked the results against IGoR. Hypergeometric tests were used in a later analysis to score TCR-TCR, TCR-HLA and TCR-CMV co-occurrence, with a repertoire-size bias correction applied to the TCR pairs. To estimate false discovery rates, a later analysis permuted the HLA or CMV assignments 20 times. In a later analysis, co-occurring TCRs were grouped using DBSCAN, and TCRdist sequence similarity was added for clustering within HLA-allele-positive subsets. Repertoires with fewer than 30,000 or more than 120,000 public chains were left out of co-occurrence clustering, as were a handful of repertoires with anomalous nucleotide sharing. Not all clones reach the TCRdb copy of this immuneACCESS table, which keeps in-frame sequences only. Checked studies attribute under half of the gap to unresolved V genes and leave the rest unexplained. Clone size and the V and J calls come from that table; the DNA yielded D and trimming. This specimen's table enumerates about 78,000 clones. In total, the top ten clones hold roughly 8% of the sample.

In total, fewer than 750 healthy bone marrow donors made up the cohort. At the time of sampling, every cohort member was nominally healthy, though immune exposures that went unrecorded were likely present. The donor tested CMV seropositive and was one of the 289 seropositive cohort members. A peripheral blood sample was collected from each donor, and TCR beta sequencing was performed on peripheral blood mononuclear cells. Genomic DNA was extracted from the blood cell samples with the Qiagen DNeasy Blood Extraction Kit. In the case of this clone: Which antigen it targets is not known.

From cysteine to phenylalanine, the CDR3 is 17 amino acids long. Only CDR3 DNA is held: 51 bases, read in frame from base 1. The V and J ends are trimmed by 3 bases and 3 bases, leaving 21 bases between them. The germline V gene specifies KGHSH as CDR1 and LQKENI as CDR2. The sequencing sample was made of PBMCs. Rearrangement joined TRBV18 to TRBJ2-7; D gene: possibly TRBD2, on 6 matching bases. This receptor was taken from a female donor in good health and CMV-seropositive. The CDR3 here reads CASSPAMGGFQNYEQYF. The sequenced DNA is TGTGCCAGCTCACCCGCTATGGGGGGATTCCAAAACTACGAGCAGTACTTC.